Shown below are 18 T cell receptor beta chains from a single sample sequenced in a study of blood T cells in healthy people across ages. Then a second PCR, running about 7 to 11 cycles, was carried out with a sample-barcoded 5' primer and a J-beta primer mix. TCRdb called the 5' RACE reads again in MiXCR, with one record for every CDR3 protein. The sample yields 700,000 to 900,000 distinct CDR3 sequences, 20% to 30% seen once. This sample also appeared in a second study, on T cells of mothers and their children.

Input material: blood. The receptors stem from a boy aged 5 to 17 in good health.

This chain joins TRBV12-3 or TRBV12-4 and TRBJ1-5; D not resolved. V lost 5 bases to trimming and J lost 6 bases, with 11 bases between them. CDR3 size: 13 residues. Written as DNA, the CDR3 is TGTGCCAGCAGTCTAGAGGAGACTCAGCCCCAGCATTTT. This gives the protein CASSLEETQPQHF.

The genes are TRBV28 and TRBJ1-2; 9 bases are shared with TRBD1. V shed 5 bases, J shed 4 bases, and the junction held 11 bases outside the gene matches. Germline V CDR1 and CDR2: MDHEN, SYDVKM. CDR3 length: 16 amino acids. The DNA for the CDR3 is TGTGCCAGCAGTATACCTCGGGACAGGGTATCCTATGGCTACACCTTC. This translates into CASSIPRDRVSYGYTF.

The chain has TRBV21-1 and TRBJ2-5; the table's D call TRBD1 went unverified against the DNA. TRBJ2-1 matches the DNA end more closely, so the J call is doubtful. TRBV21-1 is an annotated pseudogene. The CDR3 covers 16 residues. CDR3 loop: CASSKGGVPVEDEQFF. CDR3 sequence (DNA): TGTGCCAGCAGCAAAGGTGGGGTGCCAGTTGAGGATGAGCAGTTCTTC.

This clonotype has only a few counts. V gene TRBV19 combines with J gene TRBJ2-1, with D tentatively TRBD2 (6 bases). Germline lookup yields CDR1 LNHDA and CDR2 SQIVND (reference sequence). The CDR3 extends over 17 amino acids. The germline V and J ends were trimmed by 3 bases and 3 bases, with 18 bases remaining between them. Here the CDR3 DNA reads TGTGCCAGTAGTATGGAAAATGGGGGGACCCTCTACAATGAGCAGTTCTTC. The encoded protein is CASSMENGGTLYNEQFF.

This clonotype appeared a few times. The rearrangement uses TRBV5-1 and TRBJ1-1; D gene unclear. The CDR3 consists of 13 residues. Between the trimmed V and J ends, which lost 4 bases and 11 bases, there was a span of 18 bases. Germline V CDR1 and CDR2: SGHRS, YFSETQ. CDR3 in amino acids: CASSPSALRNAFF. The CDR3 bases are TGCGCCAGCAGCCCCTCGGCCCTCAGGAACGCTTTCTTT.

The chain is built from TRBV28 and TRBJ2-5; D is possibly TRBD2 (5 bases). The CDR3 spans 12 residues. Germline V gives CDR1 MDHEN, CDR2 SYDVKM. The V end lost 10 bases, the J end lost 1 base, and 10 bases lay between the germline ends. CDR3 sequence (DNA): TGTGCCATCGGCGCGGGCCAAGAGACCCAGTACTTC. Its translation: CAIGAGQETQYF. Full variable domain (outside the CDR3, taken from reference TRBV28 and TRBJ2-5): DVKVTQSSRYLVKRTGEKVFLECVQDMDHENMFWYRQDPGLGLRLIYFSYDVKMKEKGDIPEGYSVSREKKERFSLILESASTNQTSMYLCAIGAGQETQYFGPGTRLLVL.

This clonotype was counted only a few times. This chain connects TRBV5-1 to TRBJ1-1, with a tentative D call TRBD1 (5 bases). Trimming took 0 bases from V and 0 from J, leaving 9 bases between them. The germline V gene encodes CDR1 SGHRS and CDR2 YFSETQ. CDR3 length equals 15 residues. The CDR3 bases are TGCGCCAGCAGCTTGGCCAGGGTCATGAACACTGAAGCTTTCTTT. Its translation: CASSLARVMNTEAFF.

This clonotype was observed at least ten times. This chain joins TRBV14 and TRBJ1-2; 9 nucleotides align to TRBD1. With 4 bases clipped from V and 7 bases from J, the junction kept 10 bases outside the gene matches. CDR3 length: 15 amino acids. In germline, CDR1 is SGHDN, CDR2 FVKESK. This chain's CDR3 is CASSPRTGEVGGYTF. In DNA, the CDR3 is TGTGCCAGCAGCCCTCGGACAGGGGAAGTCGGTGGCTACACCTTC.

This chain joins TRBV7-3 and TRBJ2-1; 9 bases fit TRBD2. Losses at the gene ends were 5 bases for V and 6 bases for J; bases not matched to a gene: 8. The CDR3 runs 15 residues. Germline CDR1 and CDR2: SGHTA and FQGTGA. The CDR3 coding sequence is TGTGCCAGCAGCCAGGGCGGGGGGGCCATCAATGAGCAGTTCTTC. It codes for CASSQGGGAINEQFF.

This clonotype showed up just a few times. As DNA, the CDR3 is TGTGCCAGCAGTTCCCCCGGACAGGGAGAAACAGATACGCAGTATTTT. Its translation: CASSSPGQGETDTQYF. The chain links TRBV27 to TRBJ2-3, with TRBD1 matching 8 bases. V lost 4 bases to trimming and J lost 3 bases; unmatched junction nucleotides: 9. Germline V gives CDR1 MNHEY, CDR2 SMNVEV (reference sequence). The CDR3 has 16 amino acids.

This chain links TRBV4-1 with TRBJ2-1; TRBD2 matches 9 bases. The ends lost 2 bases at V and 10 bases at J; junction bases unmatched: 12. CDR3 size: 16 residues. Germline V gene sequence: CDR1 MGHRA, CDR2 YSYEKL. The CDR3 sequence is CASSQLTSGIASEQFF. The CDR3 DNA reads TGCGCCAGCAGCCAATTGACTAGCGGTATCGCCTCGGAGCAGTTCTTC.

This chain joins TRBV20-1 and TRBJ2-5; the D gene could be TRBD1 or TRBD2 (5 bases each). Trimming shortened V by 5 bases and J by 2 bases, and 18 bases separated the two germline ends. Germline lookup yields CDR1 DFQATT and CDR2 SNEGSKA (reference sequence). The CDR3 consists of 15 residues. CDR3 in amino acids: CSARPGPPFQETQYF. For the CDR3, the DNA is TGCAGTGCTCGACCGGGACCCCCGTTTCAAGAGACCCAGTACTTC.

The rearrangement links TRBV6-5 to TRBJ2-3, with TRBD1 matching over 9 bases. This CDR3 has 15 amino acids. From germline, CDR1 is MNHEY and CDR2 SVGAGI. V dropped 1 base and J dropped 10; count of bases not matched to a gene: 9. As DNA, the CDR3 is TGTGCCAGCAGTTACTACCACAGGGGGCTAGGATCGCAGTATTTT. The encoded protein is CASSYYHRGLGSQYF.

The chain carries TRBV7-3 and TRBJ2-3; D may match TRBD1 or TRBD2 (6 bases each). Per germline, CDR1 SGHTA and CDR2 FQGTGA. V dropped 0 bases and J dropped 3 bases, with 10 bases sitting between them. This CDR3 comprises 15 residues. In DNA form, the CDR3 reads TGTGCCAGCAGCTTAACAAAGGGGGGAACAGATACGCAGTATTTT. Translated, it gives CASSLTKGGTDTQYF. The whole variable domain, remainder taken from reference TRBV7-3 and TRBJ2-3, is GAGVSQTPSNKVTEKGKYVELRCDPISGHTALYWYRQSLGQGPEFLIYFQGTGAADDSGLPNDRFFAVRPEGSVSTLKIQRTERGDSAVYLCASSLTKGGTDTQYFGPGTRLTVL.

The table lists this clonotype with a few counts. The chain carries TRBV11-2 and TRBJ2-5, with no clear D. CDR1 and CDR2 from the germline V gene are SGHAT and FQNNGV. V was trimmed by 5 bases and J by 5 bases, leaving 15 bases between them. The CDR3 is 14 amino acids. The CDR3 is CASSQHVVKETQYF. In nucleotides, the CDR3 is TGTGCCAGCAGCCAACATGTGGTGAAGGAGACCCAGTACTTC. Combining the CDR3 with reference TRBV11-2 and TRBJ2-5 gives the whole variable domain EAGVAQSPRYKIIEKRQSVAFWCNPISGHATLYWYQQILGQGPKLLIQFQNNGVVDDSQLPKDRFSAERLKGVDSTLKIQPAKLEDSAVYLCASSQHVVKETQYFGPGTRLLVL.

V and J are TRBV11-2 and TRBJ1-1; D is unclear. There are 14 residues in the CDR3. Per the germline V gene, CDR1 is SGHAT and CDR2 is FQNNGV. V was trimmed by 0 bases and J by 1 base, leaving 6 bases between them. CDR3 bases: TGTGCCAGCAGCTTAGATCAGTGGAACACTGAAGCTTTCTTT. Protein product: CASSLDQWNTEAFF.

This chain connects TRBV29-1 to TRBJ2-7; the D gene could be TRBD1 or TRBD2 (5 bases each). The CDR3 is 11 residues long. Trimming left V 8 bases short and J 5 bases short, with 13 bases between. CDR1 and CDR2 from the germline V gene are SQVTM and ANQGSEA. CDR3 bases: TGCAGCTACTCCGGGGCCCACGAGCAGTACTTC. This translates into CSYSGAHEQYF.

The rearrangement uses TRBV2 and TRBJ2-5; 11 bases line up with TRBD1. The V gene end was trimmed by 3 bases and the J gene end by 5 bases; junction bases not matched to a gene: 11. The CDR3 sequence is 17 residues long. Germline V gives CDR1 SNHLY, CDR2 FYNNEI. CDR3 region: CASSEGQGVQGGETQYF. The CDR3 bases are TGTGCCAGCAGTGAGGGACAGGGGGTCCAGGGCGGGGAGACCCAGTACTTC. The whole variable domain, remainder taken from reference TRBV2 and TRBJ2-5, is EPEVTQTPSHQVTQMGQEVILRCVPISNHLYFYWYRQILGQKVEFLVSFYNNEISEKSEIFDDQFSVERPDGSNFTLKIRSTKLEDSAMYFCASSEGQGVQGGETQYFGPGTRLLVL.